The following is a T cell receptor beta chain sequence with its context. What antigen it recognizes has not been identified. Within one base of it there is no much larger clone, and no base qualities were kept. Genomic DNA was extracted from sorted cells for sequencing of the TCRbeta CDR3 region. The immunoSEQ Assay was used for sequencing of TCRbeta CDR3 regions. TCRdb stores this immuneACCESS table with in-frame sequences only. Part of the clones is absent; in the studies checked, under half of the shortfall reflects unresolved V genes, and no reason is known for the rest. Counted in this sample were about 68,000 clones; 91% of them appeared once. The biggest ten clones account for around 0.31% of the sample. The sample belongs to a study of OX40 agonist ivuxolimab in advanced cancers. About the investigation overall: Ivuxolimab was an agonistic, fully human IgG2 monoclonal antibody directed against OX40 (CD134), a costimulatory receptor. Intravenous ivuxolimab was administered to patients every 2 weeks at six dose levels: 0.01, 0.1, 0.3, 1.5, 3 and 10 mg/kg. Of the approximately 54 dose-escalation patients, hepatocellular carcinoma was present in approximately 20, melanoma in approximately 15, renal cell carcinoma in 9 and head and neck cancer in 9. In the dose-escalation cohort, around four fifths of patients were male, and the mean age was roughly 60 years, with a range of roughly 20 to 85. Prior anti-PD-1, anti-PD-L1 or anti-CTLA-4 therapy was permitted, and about two fifths of dose-escalation patients had received checkpoint inhibitors. Partial responses occurred in three dose-escalation patients, of whom one had hepatocellular carcinoma and two had cutaneous melanoma. The purpose of peripheral TCRbeta sequencing was to test whether ivuxolimab changed TCR sequence diversity and led to clonal T-cell expansion. The paper reports the monotherapy dose-escalation portion (N ≈ 50 patients) of the phase I ivuxolimab trial.

The trial excluded patients who had a history of autoimmune disease or who were on systemic immunosuppression. In every dose cohort, peripheral blood was drawn for TCR sequencing at baseline, cycle 4 day 1, and cycle 7 day 1. Samples came from an open-label, multicenter, first-in-human phase I dose-escalation trial of ivuxolimab. Adults with locally advanced or metastatic melanoma, renal cell, hepatocellular, or head and neck squamous cell carcinoma were enrolled in the trial. Before TCR sequencing, CD4+ T cells and CD8+ T cells were sorted from peripheral blood as separate populations. The CDR3, from cysteine to phenylalanine, totals 12 residues. Here the CDR3 DNA is all that survives: 36 bases in frame from base 1. The germline ends are 16 bases apart after V is trimmed by 5 bases and J by 15 bases. CDR1 is given as MDHEN and CDR2 as SYDVKM, both from the germline V gene. What the authors observed across the whole study: At doses of 0.1 to 3.0 mg/kg, clonal expansion of both CD4+ and CD8+ T cells in blood was seen between baseline and week 6. Antigen specificity was not determined for the clonally expanded peripheral T cells. After ivuxolimab, CD8+ T cells had more expanded clones than CD4+ T cells on average. Low levels of normalized T-cell clonal expansion were also seen in some patients who did not respond. Partial responders in the 0.1-3.0 mg/kg groups had among the lowest normalized peripheral clonal expansion, especially among CD8+ T cells.

Sequencing was performed on CD4+ or CD8+ T cells sorted from blood, taken in a trial of the OX40 agonist ivuxolimab. The sequence was collected from an adult with an advanced solid tumor such as melanoma, head and neck, liver or kidney cancer. The chain was built from TRBV28 and TRBJ1-4, with the D gene too uncertain to name. The DNA is as follows: TGTGCCAGCAGTCCCGACACTATCCGCGTGTTTTTT. Translated, this is CASSPDTIRVFF.